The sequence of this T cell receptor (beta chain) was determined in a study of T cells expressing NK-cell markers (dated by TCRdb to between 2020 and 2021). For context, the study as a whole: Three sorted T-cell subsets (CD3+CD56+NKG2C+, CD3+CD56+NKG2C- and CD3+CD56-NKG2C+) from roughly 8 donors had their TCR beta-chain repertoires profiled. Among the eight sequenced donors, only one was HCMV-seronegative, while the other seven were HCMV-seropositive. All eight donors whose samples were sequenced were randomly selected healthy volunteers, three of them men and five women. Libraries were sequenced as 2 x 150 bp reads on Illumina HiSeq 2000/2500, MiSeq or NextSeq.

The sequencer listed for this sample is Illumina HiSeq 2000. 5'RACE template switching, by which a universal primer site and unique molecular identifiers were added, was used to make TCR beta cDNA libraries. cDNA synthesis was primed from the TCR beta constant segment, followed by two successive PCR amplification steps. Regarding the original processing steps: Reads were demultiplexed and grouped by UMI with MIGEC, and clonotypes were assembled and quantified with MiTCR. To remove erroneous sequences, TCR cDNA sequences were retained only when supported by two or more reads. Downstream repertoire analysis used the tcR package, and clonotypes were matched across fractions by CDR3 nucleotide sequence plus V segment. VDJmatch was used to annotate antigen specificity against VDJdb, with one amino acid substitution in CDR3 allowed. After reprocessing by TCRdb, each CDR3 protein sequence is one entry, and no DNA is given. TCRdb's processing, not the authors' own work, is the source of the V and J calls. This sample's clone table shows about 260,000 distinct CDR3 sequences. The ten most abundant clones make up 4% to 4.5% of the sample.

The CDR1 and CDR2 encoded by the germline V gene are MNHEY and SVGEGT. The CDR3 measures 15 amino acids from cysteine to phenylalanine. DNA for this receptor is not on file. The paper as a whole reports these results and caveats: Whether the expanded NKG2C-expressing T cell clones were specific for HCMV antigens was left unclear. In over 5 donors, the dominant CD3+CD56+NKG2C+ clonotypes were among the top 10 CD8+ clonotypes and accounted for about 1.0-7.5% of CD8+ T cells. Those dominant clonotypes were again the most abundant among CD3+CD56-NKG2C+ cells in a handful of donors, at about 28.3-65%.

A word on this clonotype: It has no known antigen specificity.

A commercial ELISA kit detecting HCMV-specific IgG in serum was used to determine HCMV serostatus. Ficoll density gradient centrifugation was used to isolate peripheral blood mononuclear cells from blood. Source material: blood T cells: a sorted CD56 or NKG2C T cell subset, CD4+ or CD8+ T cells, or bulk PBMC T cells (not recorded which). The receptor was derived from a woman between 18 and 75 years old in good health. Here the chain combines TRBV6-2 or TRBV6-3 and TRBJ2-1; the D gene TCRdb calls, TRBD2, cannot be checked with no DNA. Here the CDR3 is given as CASAPPSSGYNEQFF.